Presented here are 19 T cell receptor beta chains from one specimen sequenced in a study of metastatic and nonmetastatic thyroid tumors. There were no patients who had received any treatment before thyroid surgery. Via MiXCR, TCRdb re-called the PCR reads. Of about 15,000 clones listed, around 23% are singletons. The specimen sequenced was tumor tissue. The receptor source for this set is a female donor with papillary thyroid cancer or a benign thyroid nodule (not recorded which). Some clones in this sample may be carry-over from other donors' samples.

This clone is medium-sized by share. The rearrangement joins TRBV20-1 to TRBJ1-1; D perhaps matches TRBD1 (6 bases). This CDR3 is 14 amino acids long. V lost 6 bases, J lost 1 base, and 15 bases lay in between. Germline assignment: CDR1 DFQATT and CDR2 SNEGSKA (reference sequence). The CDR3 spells CSAYMWGPNTEAFF. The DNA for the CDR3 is TGCAGTGCCTACATGTGGGGGCCGAACACTGAAGCTTTCTTT.

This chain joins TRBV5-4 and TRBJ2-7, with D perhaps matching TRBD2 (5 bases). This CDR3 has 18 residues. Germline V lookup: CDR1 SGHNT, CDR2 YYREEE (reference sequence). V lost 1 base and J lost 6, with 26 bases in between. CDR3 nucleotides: TGTGCCAGCAGCTTGTATGTTTGCGTCGGGGTTCTTCCGGTCGAGCAGTACTTC. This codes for CASSLYVCVGVLPVEQYF.

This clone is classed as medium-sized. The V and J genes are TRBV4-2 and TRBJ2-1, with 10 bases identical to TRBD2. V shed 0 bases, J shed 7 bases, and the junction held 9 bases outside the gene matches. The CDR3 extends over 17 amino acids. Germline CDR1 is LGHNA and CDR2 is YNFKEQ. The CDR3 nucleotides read TGTGCCAGCAGCCAAGATCGCAGAGCGGGAGGGGGGAATGAGCAGTTCTTC. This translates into CASSQDRRAGGGNEQFF.

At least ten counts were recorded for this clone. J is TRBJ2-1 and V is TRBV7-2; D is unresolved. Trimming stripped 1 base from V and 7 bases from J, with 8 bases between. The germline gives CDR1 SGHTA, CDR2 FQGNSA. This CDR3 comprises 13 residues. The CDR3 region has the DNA TGTGCCAGCAGCTTAGGGCAGCCGAATGAGCAGTTCTTC. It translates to CASSLGQPNEQFF.

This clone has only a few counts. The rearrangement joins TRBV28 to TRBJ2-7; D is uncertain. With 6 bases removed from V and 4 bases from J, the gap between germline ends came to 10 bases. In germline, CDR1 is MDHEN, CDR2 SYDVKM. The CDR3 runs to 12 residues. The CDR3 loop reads CASSLGIYEQYF. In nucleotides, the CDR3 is TGTGCCAGCAGCCTAGGGATTTACGAGCAGTACTTC.

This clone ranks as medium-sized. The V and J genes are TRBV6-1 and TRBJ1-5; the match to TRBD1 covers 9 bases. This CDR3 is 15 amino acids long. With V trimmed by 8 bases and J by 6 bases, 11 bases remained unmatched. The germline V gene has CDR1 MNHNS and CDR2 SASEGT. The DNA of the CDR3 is TGTGCCAGCCAGGAATACAGGGGGCTAAGTCAGCCCCAGCATTTT. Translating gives CASQEYRGLSQPQHF.

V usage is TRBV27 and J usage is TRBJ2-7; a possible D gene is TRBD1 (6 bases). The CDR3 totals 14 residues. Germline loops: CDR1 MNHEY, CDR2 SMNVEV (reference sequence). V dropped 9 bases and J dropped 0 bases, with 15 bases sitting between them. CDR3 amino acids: CASTGQASSYEQYF. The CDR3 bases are TGTGCCAGTACAGGGCAAGCGAGCTCCTACGAGCAGTACTTC.

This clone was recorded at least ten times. In DNA form, the CDR3 reads TGTGCCAGCAGCTACAGGAGCCGGTCTGAAGCTTTCTTT. This encodes CASSYRSRSEAFF. The chain combines TRBV11-2 with TRBJ1-1; tentative D call: TRBD1 (5 bases). The length of the CDR3 is 13 residues. Germline V gives CDR1 SGHAT, CDR2 FQNNGV. V lost 4 bases to trimming and J lost 6 bases, with 12 bases between them.

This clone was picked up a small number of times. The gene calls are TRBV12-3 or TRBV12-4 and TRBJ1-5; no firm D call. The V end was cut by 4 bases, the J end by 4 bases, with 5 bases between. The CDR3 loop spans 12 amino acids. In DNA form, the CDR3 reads TGTGCCAGCAGTTCCCAGAATCAGCCCCAGCATTTT. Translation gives CASSSQNQPQHF.

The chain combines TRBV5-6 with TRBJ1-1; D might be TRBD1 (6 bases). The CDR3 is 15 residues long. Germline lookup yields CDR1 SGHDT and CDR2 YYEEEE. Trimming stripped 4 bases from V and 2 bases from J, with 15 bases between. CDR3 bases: TGTGCCAGCAGCCCCTCGGGGGGCTTAAACACTGAAGCTTTCTTT. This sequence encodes CASSPSGGLNTEAFF. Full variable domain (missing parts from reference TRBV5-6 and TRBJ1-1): DAGVTQSPTHLIKTRGQQVTLRCSPKSGHDTVSWYQQALGQGPQFIFQYYEEEERQRGNFPDRFSGHQFPNYSSELNVNALLLGDSALYLCASSPSGGLNTEAFFGQGTRLTVV.

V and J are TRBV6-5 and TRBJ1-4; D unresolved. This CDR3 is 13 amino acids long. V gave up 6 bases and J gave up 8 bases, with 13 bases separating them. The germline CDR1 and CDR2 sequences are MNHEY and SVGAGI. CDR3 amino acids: CASRDRESEKLFF. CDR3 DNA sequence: TGTGCCAGCAGGGACCGAGAATCCGAAAAACTGTTTTTT.

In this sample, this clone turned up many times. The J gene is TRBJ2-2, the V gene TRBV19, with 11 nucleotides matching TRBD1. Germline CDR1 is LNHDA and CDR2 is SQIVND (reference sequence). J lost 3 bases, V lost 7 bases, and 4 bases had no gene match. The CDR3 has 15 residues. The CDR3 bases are TGTGCCAGTAACCCGGGACAGGGGGACACCGGGGAGCTGTTTTTT. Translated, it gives CASNPGQGDTGELFF.

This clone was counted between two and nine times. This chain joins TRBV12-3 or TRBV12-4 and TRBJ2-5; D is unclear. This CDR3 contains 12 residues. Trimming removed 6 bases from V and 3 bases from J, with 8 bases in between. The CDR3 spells CASSLVEETQYF. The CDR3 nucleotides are TGTGCCAGCAGCCTCGTCGAAGAGACCCAGTACTTC.

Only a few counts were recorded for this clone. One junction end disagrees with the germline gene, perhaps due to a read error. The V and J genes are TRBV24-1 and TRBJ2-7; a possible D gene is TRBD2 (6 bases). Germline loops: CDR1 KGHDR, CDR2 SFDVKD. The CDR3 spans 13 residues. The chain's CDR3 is CGTRPGDLYEQYF. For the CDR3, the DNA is TGTGGCACCAGACCGGGGGACCTCTACGAGCAGTACTTC.

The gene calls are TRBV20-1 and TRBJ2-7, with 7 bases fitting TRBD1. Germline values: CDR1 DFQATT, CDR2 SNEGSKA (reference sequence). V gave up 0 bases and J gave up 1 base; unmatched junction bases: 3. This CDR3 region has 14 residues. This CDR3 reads CSARDRDRSYEQYF. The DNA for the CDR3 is TGCAGTGCTAGAGACCGGGACAGATCCTACGAGCAGTACTTC.

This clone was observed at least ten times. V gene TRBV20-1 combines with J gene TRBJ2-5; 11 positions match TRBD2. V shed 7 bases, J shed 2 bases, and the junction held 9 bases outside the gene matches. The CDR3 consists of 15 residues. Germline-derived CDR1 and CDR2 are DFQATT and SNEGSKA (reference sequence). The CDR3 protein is CSGLSTSGDQETQYF. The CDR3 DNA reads TGCAGTGGTTTATCGACTAGCGGGGATCAAGAGACCCAGTACTTC.

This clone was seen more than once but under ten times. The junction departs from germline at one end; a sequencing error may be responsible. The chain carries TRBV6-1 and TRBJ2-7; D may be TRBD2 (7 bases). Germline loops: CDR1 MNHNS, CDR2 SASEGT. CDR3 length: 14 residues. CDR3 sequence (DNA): TGTTCCAGCATTGAAGGGGGGGACAACTACGAGCAGTACTTC. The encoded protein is CSSIEGGDNYEQYF.

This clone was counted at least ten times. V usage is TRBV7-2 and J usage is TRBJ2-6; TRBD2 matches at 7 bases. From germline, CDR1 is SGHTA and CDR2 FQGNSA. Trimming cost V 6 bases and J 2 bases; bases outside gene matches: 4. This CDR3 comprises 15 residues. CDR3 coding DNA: TGTGCCAGCAGTCCGGCGGGAGCTGGGGCCAACGTCCTGACTTTC. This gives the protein CASSPAGAGANVLTF.

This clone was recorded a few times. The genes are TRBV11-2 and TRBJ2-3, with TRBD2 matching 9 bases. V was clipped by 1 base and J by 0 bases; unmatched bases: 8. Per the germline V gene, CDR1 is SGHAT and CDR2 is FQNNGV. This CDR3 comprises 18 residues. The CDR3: CASSLVRASGASTDTQYF. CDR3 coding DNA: TGTGCCAGCAGCTTAGTCCGGGCTAGCGGGGCAAGCACAGATACGCAGTATTTT. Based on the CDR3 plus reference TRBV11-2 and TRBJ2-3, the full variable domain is EAGVAQSPRYKIIEKRQSVAFWCNPISGHATLYWYQQILGQGPKLLIQFQNNGVVDDSQLPKDRFSAERLKGVDSTLKIQPAKLEDSAVYLCASSLVRASGASTDTQYFGPGTRLTVL.